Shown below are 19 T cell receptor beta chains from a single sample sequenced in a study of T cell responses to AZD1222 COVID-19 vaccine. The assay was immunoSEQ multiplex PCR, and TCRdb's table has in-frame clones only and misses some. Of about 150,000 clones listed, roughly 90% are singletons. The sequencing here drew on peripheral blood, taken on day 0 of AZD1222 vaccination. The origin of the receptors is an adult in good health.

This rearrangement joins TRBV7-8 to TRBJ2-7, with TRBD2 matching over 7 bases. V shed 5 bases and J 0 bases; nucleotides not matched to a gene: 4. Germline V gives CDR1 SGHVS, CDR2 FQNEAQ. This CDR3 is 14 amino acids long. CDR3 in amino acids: CASSPSGSSYEQYF. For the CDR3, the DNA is TGTGCCAGCAGCCCTAGCGGTAGCTCCTACGAGCAGTACTTC.

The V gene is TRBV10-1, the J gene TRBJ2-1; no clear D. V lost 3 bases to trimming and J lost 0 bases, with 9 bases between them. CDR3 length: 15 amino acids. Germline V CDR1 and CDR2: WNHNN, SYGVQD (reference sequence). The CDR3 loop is CASSDVGSSYNEQFF. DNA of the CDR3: TGCGCCAGCAGTGATGTCGGCTCCTCCTACAATGAGCAGTTCTTC.

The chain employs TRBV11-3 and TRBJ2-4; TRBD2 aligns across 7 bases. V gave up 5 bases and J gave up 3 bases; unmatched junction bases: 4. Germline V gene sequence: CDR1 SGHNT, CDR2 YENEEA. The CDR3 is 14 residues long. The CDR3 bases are TGTGCCAGCAGCCCCGGGACTAACAAAAACATTCAGTACTTC. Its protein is CASSPGTNKNIQYF.

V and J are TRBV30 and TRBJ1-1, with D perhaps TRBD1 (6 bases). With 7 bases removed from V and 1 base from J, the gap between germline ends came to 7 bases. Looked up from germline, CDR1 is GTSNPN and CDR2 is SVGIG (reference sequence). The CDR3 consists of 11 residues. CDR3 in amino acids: CALQGNTEAFF. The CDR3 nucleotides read TGTGCCTTACAGGGGAACACTGAAGCTTTCTTT.

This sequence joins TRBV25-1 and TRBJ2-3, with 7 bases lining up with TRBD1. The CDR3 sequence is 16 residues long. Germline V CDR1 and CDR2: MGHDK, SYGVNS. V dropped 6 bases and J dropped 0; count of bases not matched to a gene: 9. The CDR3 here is CASRPRQGLSTDTQYF. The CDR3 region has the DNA TGTGCCAGCAGGCCCCGACAGGGCTTAAGCACAGATACGCAGTATTTT.

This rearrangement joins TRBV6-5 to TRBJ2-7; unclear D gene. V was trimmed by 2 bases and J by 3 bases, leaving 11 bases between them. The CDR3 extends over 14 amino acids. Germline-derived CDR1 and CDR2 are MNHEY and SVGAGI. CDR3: CASSYGSPGYEQYF. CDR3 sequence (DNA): TGTGCCAGCAGTTACGGCAGCCCTGGCTACGAGCAGTACTTC.

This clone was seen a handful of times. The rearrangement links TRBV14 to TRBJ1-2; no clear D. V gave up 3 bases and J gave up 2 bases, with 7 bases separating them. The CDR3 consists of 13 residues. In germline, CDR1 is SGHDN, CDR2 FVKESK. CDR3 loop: CASSHNRNYGYTF. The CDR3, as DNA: TGTGCCAGCAGCCACAACAGAAACTATGGCTACACCTTC.

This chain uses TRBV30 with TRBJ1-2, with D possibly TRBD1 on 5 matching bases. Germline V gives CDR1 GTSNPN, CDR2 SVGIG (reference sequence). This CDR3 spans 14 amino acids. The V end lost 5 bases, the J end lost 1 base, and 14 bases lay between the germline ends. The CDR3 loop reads CAWRRDGFNYGYTF. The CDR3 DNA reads TGTGCCTGGCGCAGGGACGGATTTAACTATGGCTACACCTTC.

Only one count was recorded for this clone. CDR3 protein: CASSLGQATEAFF. The CDR3, as DNA: TGTGCCAGCAGCTTAGGGCAGGCCACTGAAGCTTTCTTT. The genes are TRBV7-6 and TRBJ1-1; D ambiguous. The germline V and J ends were trimmed by 1 base and 4 bases, with 7 bases remaining between them. From germline, CDR1 is SGHVS and CDR2 FNYEAQ. This CDR3 region has 13 residues.

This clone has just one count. Written as DNA, the CDR3 is TGCAGCGTATTCAGGGGGTACGAGCAGTACTTC. Translation gives CSVFRGYEQYF. The gene calls are TRBV29-1 and TRBJ2-7; 7 bases match TRBD1. This CDR3 contains 11 residues. The V gene's germline CDR1 is SQVTM and CDR2 ANQGSEA. J gave up 4 bases and V 6 bases, and 3 bases lay outside the gene matches.

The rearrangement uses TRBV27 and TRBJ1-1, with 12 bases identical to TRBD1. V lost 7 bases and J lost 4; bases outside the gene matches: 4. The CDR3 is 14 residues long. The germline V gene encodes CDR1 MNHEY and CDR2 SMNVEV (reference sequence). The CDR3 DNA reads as TGTGCCAGCACCACGGGACAGGGGGCCACTGAAGCTTTCTTT. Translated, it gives CASTTGQGATEAFF.

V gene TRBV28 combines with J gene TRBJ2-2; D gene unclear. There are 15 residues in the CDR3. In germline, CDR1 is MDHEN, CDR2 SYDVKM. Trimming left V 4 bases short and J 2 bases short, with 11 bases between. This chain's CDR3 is CASSSPGENTGELFF. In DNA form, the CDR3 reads TGTGCCAGCAGTTCCCCCGGAGAAAACACCGGGGAGCTGTTTTTT.

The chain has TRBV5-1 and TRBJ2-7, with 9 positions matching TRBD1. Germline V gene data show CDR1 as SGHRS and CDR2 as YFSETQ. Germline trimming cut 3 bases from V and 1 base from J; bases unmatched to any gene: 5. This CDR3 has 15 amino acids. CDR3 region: CASSSPGQGSYEQYF. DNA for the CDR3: TGCGCCAGCAGCTCGCCGGGACAGGGATCCTACGAGCAGTACTTC.

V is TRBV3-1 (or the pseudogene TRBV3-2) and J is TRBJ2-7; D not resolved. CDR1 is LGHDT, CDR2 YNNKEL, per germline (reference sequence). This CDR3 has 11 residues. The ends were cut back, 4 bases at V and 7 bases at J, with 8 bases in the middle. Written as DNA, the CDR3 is TGTGCCAGCAGCCTCCACAGAGAGCAGTACTTC. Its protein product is CASSLHREQYF.

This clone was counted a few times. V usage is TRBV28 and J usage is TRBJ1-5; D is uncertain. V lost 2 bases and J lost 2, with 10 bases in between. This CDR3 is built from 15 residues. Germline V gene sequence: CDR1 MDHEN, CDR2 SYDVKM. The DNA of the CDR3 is TGTGCCAGCAGTTTAGGAGGTTTCGGCAATCAGCCCCAGCATTTT. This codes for CASSLGGFGNQPQHF.

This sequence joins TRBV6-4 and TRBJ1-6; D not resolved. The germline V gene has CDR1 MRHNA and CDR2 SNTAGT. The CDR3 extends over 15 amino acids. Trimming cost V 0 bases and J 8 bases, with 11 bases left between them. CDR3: CASSDSGFRDSPLHF. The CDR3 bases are TGTGCCAGCAGTGACTCCGGGTTTAGGGATTCACCCCTCCACTTT.

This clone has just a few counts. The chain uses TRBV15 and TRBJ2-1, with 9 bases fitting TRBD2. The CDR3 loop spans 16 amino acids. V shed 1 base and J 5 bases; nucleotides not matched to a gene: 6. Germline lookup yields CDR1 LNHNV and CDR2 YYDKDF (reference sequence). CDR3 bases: TGTGCCACCAGCAGAGTAGTGACTAGCGGAAACAATGAGCAGTTCTTC. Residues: CATSRVVTSGNNEQFF. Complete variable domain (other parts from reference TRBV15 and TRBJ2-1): DAMVIQNPRYQVTQFGKPVTLSCSQTLNHNVMYWYQQKSSQAPKLLFHYYDKDFNNEADTPDNFQSRRPNTSFCFLDIRSPGLGDTAMYLCATSRVVTSGNNEQFFGPGTRLTVL.

The CDR3 is CASNADRLNTGELFF. For the CDR3, the DNA is TGTGCCAGCAACGCCGACAGGCTAAACACCGGGGAGCTGTTTTTT. This chain joins TRBV7-2 and TRBJ2-2, with D perhaps matching TRBD1 (6 bases). V lost 7 bases and J lost 2, with 14 bases in between. The CDR3 runs to 15 residues. The germline V gene encodes CDR1 SGHTA and CDR2 FQGNSA.

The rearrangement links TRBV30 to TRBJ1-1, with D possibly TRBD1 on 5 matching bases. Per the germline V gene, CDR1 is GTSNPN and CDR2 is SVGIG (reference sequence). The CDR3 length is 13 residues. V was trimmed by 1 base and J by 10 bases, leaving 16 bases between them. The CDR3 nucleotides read TGTGCCTGGAGTGCCAGCGGCCCAGGGAGAGCTTTCTTT. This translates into CAWSASGPGRAFF.